The table lists the clone carrying this T cell receptor beta chain with a few counts. These data originate in a study of blood T cell repertoires in COVID-19. There are 12 residues in the CDR3. V lost 5 bases, J lost 4 bases, and 9 bases lay in between. CDR1 is MNHEY, CDR2 SVGAGI, per germline. The repertoire was sequenced with immunoSEQ multiplex PCR; TCRdb's copy has only in-frame clones and lacks some. The sample has a few hundred thousand clones, around four fifths seen once; the top ten hold around 4.2%. The rearrangement joins TRBV6-5 to TRBJ2-7; no clear D. Sequencing input: peripheral blood. This receptor was identified in a woman aged 45-65 years with active or convalescent COVID-19. CDR3: CASSLERYEQYF. The CDR3 DNA sequence: TGTGCCAGCAGTCTTGAGAGGTACGAGCAGTACTTC.